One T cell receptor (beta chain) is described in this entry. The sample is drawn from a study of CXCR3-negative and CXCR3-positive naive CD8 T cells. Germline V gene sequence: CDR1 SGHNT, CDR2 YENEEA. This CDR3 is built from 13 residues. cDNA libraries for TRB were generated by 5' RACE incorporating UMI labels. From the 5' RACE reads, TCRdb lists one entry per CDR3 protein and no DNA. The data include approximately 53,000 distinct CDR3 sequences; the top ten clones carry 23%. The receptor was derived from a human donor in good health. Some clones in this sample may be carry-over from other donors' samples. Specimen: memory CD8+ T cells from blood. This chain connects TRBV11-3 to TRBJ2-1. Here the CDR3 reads CASSLVWGNEQFF.